This TCR beta chain was sequenced in a study of T cells after yellow fever vaccination. Concerning this clonotype: The target antigen is unknown.

UMIs and a universal primer site were added when TCR cDNA was made by 5'RACE template switching. TCRdb used MiXCR to reprocess the 5' RACE reads, holding one entry per CDR3 protein. The sample lists some 400,000 distinct CDR3 sequences, around 20% occurring once. Study-level results: A secondary response was less intense yet reached its peak sooner, at day 5 versus 15.

V lost 5 bases to trimming and J lost 0 bases, with 10 bases between them. The germline CDR1 and CDR2 sequences are MNHEY and SVGAGI. This CDR3 is built from 14 residues. The TCR comes from a man younger than 35 who received the YFV17D yellow fever vaccine. The chain combines TRBV6-5 with TRBJ1-2; D is perhaps TRBD1 (6 bases). Specimen: PBMCs, collected before the yellow fever booster vaccination. The CDR3 nucleotides are TGTGCCAGCAGTAGGACAGATTCTAACTATGGCTACACCTTC. Amino acids: CASSRTDSNYGYTF.